This T cell receptor (beta chain) was recovered during a study of blood T cell repertoires in COVID-19. The CDR3 has 14 amino acids. V trimming: 4 bases; J trimming: 7 bases; junction bases outside the gene matches: 8. Germline V CDR1 and CDR2: LNHDA, SQIVND (reference sequence). Some clones are missing from TCRdb's copy, which holds only in-frame ones; the method was immunoSEQ multiplex PCR. The sample records 200,000 to 250,000 clones, around 83% being singletons. This chain connects TRBV19 to TRBJ1-2, with 8 positions matching TRBD1. Sequencing was carried out using PBMCs or T cells enriched from blood (not recorded which). This TCR came from a woman in her thirties or forties with acute COVID-19. CDR3 in amino acids: CASSTTRTGFGYTF. The CDR3, as DNA: TGTGCCAGTAGTACCACGCGGACAGGGTTTGGCTACACCTTC.